This TCR beta chain was documented in a study of control samples from healthy donors and cancer patients. Only in-frame clones appear in the TCRdb table, and some are missing; sequencing was by immunoSEQ multiplex PCR. The data show more than 95,000 clones, around 88% seen once. The TCR comes from a man aged 55 to 70 with lung cancer. Sequenced material: PBMCs.

The CDR3: CASSQSFMPAKNIQYF. The DNA of the CDR3 is TGTGCCAGCAGCCAAAGCTTCATGCCAGCCAAAAACATTCAGTACTTC. The V and J genes are TRBV3-1 (or the pseudogene TRBV3-2) and TRBJ2-4; D unclear. The CDR3 extends over 16 amino acids. Per germline, CDR1 LGHDT and CDR2 YNNKEL (reference sequence). Trimming took 2 bases from V and 0 from J, leaving 11 bases between them.